This is a list of T cell receptor beta chains from one sample in a study of blood T cell repertoires in COVID-19. The repertoire was sequenced with immunoSEQ multiplex PCR; TCRdb's copy has only in-frame clones and lacks some. The sample lists a few hundred thousand clones, 87% seen once, with more than 8.5% in the top ten. Sequenced sample: PBMCs or T cells enriched from blood (not recorded which). These receptors were taken from a woman between 18 and 29 years old who had recovered from COVID-19. Each CDR3 is given with its conserved first and last residue. The D gene is left open where the match is weak. A clone size is listed for some rows: how often the clone was seen (once, few, many), or a class if it is expanded.

J: TRBJ2-3
length: 15
D: .
size: once
V: TRBV5-1
CDR3: CASSLRQPSTDTQYF
DNA: TGCGCCAGCAGCTTGCGACAACCTAGCACAGATACGCAGTATTTT

J: TRBJ1-1
length: 15
D: TRBD1
size: .
V: TRBV4-1
CDR3: CASSLGQGNLAEAFF
DNA: TGCGCCAGCAGCCTAGGACAGGGAAATTTGGCTGAAGCTTTCTTT

J: TRBJ2-7
length: 15
D: TRBD1
size: .
V: TRBV7-9
CDR3: CASSLVGTGSYEQYF
DNA: TGTGCCAGCAGCTTAGTCGGGACAGGGTCTTACGAGCAGTACTTC

J: TRBJ2-7
length: 13
D: TRBD1
size: few
V: TRBV5-6
CDR3: CASWGQGNYEQYF
DNA: TGTGCCAGCTGGGGACAGGGTAACTACGAGCAGTACTTC

J: TRBJ2-5
length: 13
D: TRBD1
size: .
V: TRBV3-1/TRBV3-2
CDR3: CASSQVRDSTQYF
DNA: TGTGCCAGCAGCCAGGTGAGGGACAGCACCCAGTACTTC

J: TRBJ2-1
length: 15
D: TRBD1
size: .
V: TRBV19
CDR3: CASSITGTGNNEQFF
DNA: TGTGCCAGTAGTATAACCGGGACAGGGAACAATGAGCAGTTCTTC

J: TRBJ2-1
length: 17
D: .
size: .
V: TRBV3-1/TRBV3-2
CDR3: CASSLSSRWGVYNEQFF
DNA: TGTGCCAGCAGCCTATCGTCCCGATGGGGGGTCTACAATGAGCAGTTCTTC

J: TRBJ2-7
length: 15
D: TRBD1
size: .
V: TRBV19
CDR3: CASSIRTGLSYEQYF
DNA: TGTGCCAGTAGTATCCGGACAGGTCTGTCCTACGAGCAGTACTTC

J: TRBJ2-1
length: 16
D: TRBD2
size: once
V: TRBV24-1
CDR3: CATSDLQAGGYNEQFF
DNA: TGTGCCACCAGTGATTTGCAAGCGGGAGGGTACAATGAGCAGTTCTTC

J: TRBJ1-2
length: 15
D: .
size: .
V: TRBV6-2/TRBV6-3
CDR3: CASSYNGVVDYGYTF
DNA: TGTGCCAGCAGTTACAACGGGGTAGTGGACTATGGCTACACCTTC

J: TRBJ2-7
length: 17
D: TRBD1
size: .
V: TRBV7-3
CDR3: CASSPPSFRDREPEQYF
DNA: TGTGCCAGCAGCCCTCCATCTTTTCGGGACAGGGAGCCCGAGCAGTACTTC

J: TRBJ1-1
length: 16
D: TRBD1
size: .
V: TRBV5-4
CDR3: CASSRATNRGGTEAFF
DNA: TGTGCCAGCAGCCGAGCTACCAACAGGGGGGGGACTGAAGCTTTCTTT

J: TRBJ2-7
length: 12
D: .
size: .
V: TRBV7-8
CDR3: CASSRAEGEQYF
DNA: TGTGCCAGCAGCCGCGCAGAGGGCGAGCAGTACTTC

J: TRBJ1-3
length: 17
D: .
size: .
V: TRBV7-8
CDR3: CASSLATGLRDGNTIYF
DNA: TGTGCCAGCAGCTTAGCTACAGGGTTGAGAGATGGAAACACCATATATTTT

J: TRBJ1-6
length: 14
D: .
size: .
V: TRBV7-2
CDR3: CASSFAVPNSPLHF
DNA: TGTGCCAGCAGCTTCGCAGTCCCCAATTCACCCCTCCACTTT

J: TRBJ2-2
length: 15
D: .
size: .
V: TRBV7-2
CDR3: CASKQRNSNTGELFF
DNA: TGTGCCAGCAAACAGCGGAATTCGAACACCGGGGAGCTGTTTTTT

J: TRBJ1-5
length: 15
D: TRBD1
size: .
V: TRBV19
CDR3: CASSLGTGGNQPQHF
DNA: TGTGCCAGTAGTCTGGGGACAGGGGGAAATCAGCCCCAGCATTTT

J: TRBJ1-4
length: 14
D: .
size: .
V: TRBV5-4
CDR3: CASSLAGSPGKLFF
DNA: TGTGCCAGCAGCTTGGCAGGGTCTCCAGGAAAACTGTTTTTT

J: TRBJ1-1
length: 9
D: .
size: .
V: TRBV29-1
CDR3: CSAGLEAFF
DNA: TGCAGCGCAGGACTCGAAGCTTTCTTT

J: TRBJ2-1
length: 16
D: TRBD2
size: .
V: TRBV7-2
CDR3: CASSFYSGRPYNEQFF
DNA: TGTGCCAGCAGCTTCTATAGCGGGAGGCCCTACAATGAGCAGTTCTTC

J: TRBJ2-3
length: 13
D: TRBD1
size: .
V: TRBV28
CDR3: CATLDRATDTQYF
DNA: TGTGCCACCCTCGACAGGGCCACAGATACGCAGTATTTT

J: TRBJ1-6
length: 18
D: .
size: .
V: TRBV28
CDR3: CASSSPAVNLHGGSPLHF
DNA: TGTGCCAGCAGTTCCCCCGCCGTGAATCTCCATGGAGGATCACCCCTCCACTTT

J: TRBJ1-2
length: 13
D: .
size: .
V: TRBV4-3
CDR3: CASSQVRGGGYTF
DNA: TGCGCCAGCAGCCAAGTCCGCGGTGGCGGCTACACCTTC

J: TRBJ2-7
length: 20
D: TRBD2
size: .
V: TRBV6-1
CDR3: CASSGRWTSGRHENSYEQYF
DNA: TGTGCCAGCAGTGGGCGATGGACTAGCGGGAGGCACGAGAACTCCTACGAGCAGTACTTC

J: TRBJ2-3
length: 14
D: TRBD2
size: .
V: TRBV20-1
CDR3: CSASLAGATDTQYF
DNA: TGCAGTGCTAGTCTAGCGGGGGCCACAGATACGCAGTATTTT

J: TRBJ1-2
length: 14
D: .
size: .
V: TRBV27
CDR3: CASSSVAGVSGYTF
DNA: TGTGCCAGCAGTTCCGTGGCGGGGGTGAGTGGCTACACCTTC

J: TRBJ1-4
length: 16
D: TRBD1
size: .
V: TRBV7-8
CDR3: CASSLALGQENEKLFF
DNA: TGTGCCAGCAGCTTAGCGCTGGGACAGGAGAATGAAAAACTGTTTTTT

J: TRBJ1-1
length: 12
D: .
size: .
V: TRBV12-3/TRBV12-4
CDR3: CASRPVSTEAFF
DNA: TGTGCCAGCAGGCCTGTGAGCACTGAAGCTTTCTTT

J: TRBJ1-6
length: 14
D: .
size: .
V: TRBV3-1/TRBV3-2
CDR3: CASSYRETSSPLHF
DNA: TGTGCCAGCAGTTACAGGGAAACCTCTTCACCCCTCCACTTT

J: TRBJ1-2
length: 16
D: .
size: .
V: TRBV7-2
CDR3: CASSLDPLGANYGYTF
DNA: TGTGCCAGCAGCTTAGATCCTCTGGGGGCGAACTATGGCTACACCTTC

J: TRBJ2-1
length: 13
D: .
size: .
V: TRBV28
CDR3: CASRVRAYNEQFF
DNA: TGTGCCAGCAGGGTACGGGCCTACAATGAGCAGTTCTTC

J: TRBJ2-1
length: 16
D: TRBD1
size: .
V: TRBV7-2
CDR3: CASSLALTGGYNEQFF
DNA: TGTGCCAGCAGCTTAGCACTGACAGGGGGCTACAATGAGCAGTTCTTC

J: TRBJ1-2
length: 14
D: TRBD1
size: .
V: TRBV28
CDR3: CASSTPGQGPSYTF
DNA: TGTGCCAGCAGTACCCCGGGACAGGGACCCAGCTACACCTTC

J: TRBJ2-5
length: 13
D: TRBD2
size: .
V: TRBV12-3/TRBV12-4
CDR3: CASGTSAQETQYF
DNA: TGTGCCAGCGGGACTAGCGCACAAGAGACCCAGTACTTC

J: TRBJ2-7
length: 12
D: TRBD1
size: .
V: TRBV11-1
CDR3: CASSGTDYEQYF
DNA: TGTGCCAGCAGCGGGACAGATTACGAGCAGTACTTC

J: TRBJ2-3
length: 16
D: TRBD2
size: .
V: TRBV4-3
CDR3: CASSQDAGGPTDTQYF
DNA: TGCGCCAGCAGCCAAGATGCGGGAGGGCCCACAGATACGCAGTATTTT

J: TRBJ2-7
length: 13
D: TRBD2
size: .
V: TRBV28
CDR3: CASSLGTNYEQYF
DNA: TGTGCCAGCAGTTTAGGGACTAACTACGAGCAGTACTTC

J: TRBJ1-1
length: 13
D: .
size: few
V: TRBV7-8
CDR3: CASSIGQMSEAFF
DNA: TGTGCCAGCAGCATCGGACAGATGAGTGAAGCTTTCTTT

J: TRBJ2-3
length: 17
D: TRBD2
size: .
V: TRBV23-1
CDR3: CASSHRNSGGATDTQYF
DNA: TGCGCCAGCAGTCACCGAAATAGCGGGGGGGCCACAGATACGCAGTATTTT

J: TRBJ2-7
length: 15
D: TRBD1
size: .
V: TRBV9
CDR3: CASSVVGQGAYEQYF
DNA: TGTGCCAGCAGCGTAGTGGGACAGGGGGCCTACGAGCAGTACTTC

J: TRBJ1-2
length: 15
D: TRBD1
size: .
V: TRBV6-5
CDR3: CASSNLGQGVNGYTF
DNA: TGTGCCAGCAGTAACCTGGGACAGGGGGTCAATGGCTACACCTTC

J: TRBJ2-4
length: 13
D: .
size: once
V: TRBV3-1/TRBV3-2
CDR3: CASSQVDSHIQYF
DNA: TGTGCCAGCAGCCAAGTCGATAGTCACATTCAGTACTTC

J: TRBJ2-1
length: 13
D: .
size: .
V: TRBV21-1
CDR3: CASSWDSRNEQFF
DNA: TGTGCCAGCAGCTGGGACTCGCGGAATGAGCAGTTCTTC

J: TRBJ2-7
length: 13
D: TRBD2
size: .
V: TRBV4-3
CDR3: CASSQLAGEEQYF
DNA: TGCGCCAGCAGCCAACTAGCGGGTGAGGAGCAGTACTTC

J: TRBJ1-2
length: 14
D: .
size: .
V: TRBV9
CDR3: CASSLPATAYGYTF
DNA: TGTGCCAGCAGCCTCCCCGCTACTGCCTATGGCTACACCTTC

J: TRBJ2-1
length: 15
D: TRBD1
size: .
V: TRBV19
CDR3: CASSARDRGPEGEVF
DNA: TGTGCCAGTAGTGCCCGGGACAGGGGTCCGGAGGGGGAGGTCTTC

J: TRBJ1-2
length: 14
D: .
size: .
V: TRBV7-9
CDR3: CASSSLSVGLGYTF
DNA: TGTGCCAGCAGCTCACTATCCGTCGGTCTTGGCTACACCTTC

J: TRBJ1-4
length: 13
D: .
size: few
V: TRBV29-1
CDR3: CSVGLGGREKLFF
DNA: TGCAGCGTTGGGTTGGGGGGGCGCGAAAAACTGTTTTTT

J: TRBJ1-3
length: 14
D: .
size: .
V: TRBV7-2
CDR3: CASSETGYTNTIYF
DNA: TGTGCCAGCAGCGAGACAGGCTATACAAACACCATATATTTT

J: TRBJ1-6
length: 15
D: .
size: .
V: TRBV5-1
CDR3: CASSLIDSLNSPLHF
DNA: TGCGCCAGCAGCCTTATTGACAGCCTTAATTCACCCCTCCACTTT

J: TRBJ1-1
length: 12
D: .
size: once
V: TRBV6-2/TRBV6-3
CDR3: CASSSGDTEAFF
DNA: TGTGCCAGCAGTTCGGGTGATACTGAAGCTTTCTTT

J: TRBJ2-1
length: 16
D: .
size: .
V: TRBV10-1
CDR3: CASSVGGLSSYNEQFF
DNA: TGCGCCAGCAGTGTGGGGGGTCTAAGCTCCTACAATGAGCAGTTCTTC

J: TRBJ2-1
length: 15
D: .
size: .
V: TRBV27
CDR3: CASSLSRGRQDEQFF
DNA: TGTGCCAGCAGTTTATCGCGGGGGCGCCAGGATGAGCAGTTCTTC

J: TRBJ2-7
length: 12
D: TRBD1
size: .
V: TRBV7-9
CDR3: CASSQTGFEQYF
DNA: TGTGCCAGCAGCCAGACAGGGTTTGAGCAGTACTTC

J: TRBJ1-4
length: 15
D: TRBD1
size: .
V: TRBV3-1/TRBV3-2
CDR3: CASRDRPATNEKLFF
DNA: TGTGCCAGCAGGGACAGGCCTGCAACTAATGAAAAACTGTTTTTT